The rows below give T cell receptor beta chains drawn from one sample of a study of memory CD4+ T cells and cytomegalovirus serostatus. This table comes from immunoSEQ multiplex PCR, and its TCRdb copy is limited to in-frame clones, with some not included. The sample comprises tens of thousands of clones, about 73% of which are singletons, and about 0.73% rests with the top ten. Sequences were obtained from memory CD4+ T cells from blood. The receptors derive from an adult in good health and CMV-seronegative. The CDR3 runs from the conserved cysteine through the conserved F or W.

v_call: TRBV6-4
cdr3_aa: CASSGGPRDVSMNEQYF

v_call: TRBV6-1
cdr3_aa: CASSTQGGGGETQYF

v_call: TRBV21-1
cdr3_aa: CASSKVDFGYGYTF

v_call: TRBV6-6
cdr3_aa: CASSYYGDGKNIQYF

v_call: TRBV19
cdr3_aa: CASSTGAANEKLFF

v_call: TRBV7-6
cdr3_aa: CASSPKLRFTGGTDTQYF

v_call: TRBV25-1
cdr3_aa: CASGIPGPQAGYTF

v_call: TRBV14
cdr3_aa: CASSQDHSRGRETQYF

v_call: TRBV10-3
cdr3_aa: CAISDPNPDRLNPSGNTIYF

v_call: TRBV7-2
cdr3_aa: CASSLAHGSHEQYF

v_call: TRBV7-8
cdr3_aa: CASSSRATGGTDTQYF

v_call: TRBV4-2
cdr3_aa: CASSQVRGWAGELFF

v_call: TRBV18
cdr3_aa: CASSQQSSGNTIYF

v_call: TRBV4-2
cdr3_aa: CASSLTGKSANEKLFF

v_call: TRBV20-1
cdr3_aa: CSARQDYGYTF

v_call: TRBV19
cdr3_aa: CASNDRRRAEAFF

v_call: TRBV5-1
cdr3_aa: CASSLALAGEGETQYF

v_call: TRBV5-1
cdr3_aa: CASSQRTGMNTEAFF

v_call: TRBV6-1
cdr3_aa: CASSDTRGSTNYGYTF

v_call: TRBV6-1
cdr3_aa: CASSEVIGQGFFSTDTQYF

v_call: TRBV29-1
cdr3_aa: CSVGSTSGANVLTF

v_call: TRBV4-1
cdr3_aa: CANPTGFYGYTF

v_call: TRBV9
cdr3_aa: CASSVGQGEGANVLTF

v_call: TRBV18
cdr3_aa: CASSWDYGSYEQYF

v_call: TRBV6-5
cdr3_aa: CASSYDGHWSGYTF

v_call: TRBV4-1
cdr3_aa: CASSLGNQETQYF

v_call: TRBV15
cdr3_aa: CATSIPPRQETQYF

v_call: TRBV5-1
cdr3_aa: CASSPTTGVNTEAFF

v_call: TRBV29-1
cdr3_aa: CSVEPRGNTIYF

v_call: TRBV4-2
cdr3_aa: CASSPKGHKYQETQYF

v_call: TRBV11-2
cdr3_aa: CASSTFSGGRSYEQYF

v_call: TRBV19
cdr3_aa: CASSLEGFGANVLTF

v_call: TRBV7-9
cdr3_aa: CASSVRGGVNSPLHF

v_call: TRBV7-6
cdr3_aa: CASSSPDRDFYNEQFF

v_call: TRBV4-1
cdr3_aa: CASSPGQNNEKLFF

v_call: TRBV4-1
cdr3_aa: CASSPSADEKLFF

v_call: TRBV4-2
cdr3_aa: CASSHKRDYGYTF

v_call: TRBV12-5
cdr3_aa: CASGLDLRGGPLHF

v_call: TRBV5-6
cdr3_aa: CASSPRVLTGTEAFF

v_call: TRBV29-1
cdr3_aa: CSVGTGATNEKLFF

v_call: TRBV7-2
cdr3_aa: CASSFAGGGSYTGELFF

v_call: TRBV5-1
cdr3_aa: CASSLGGLSSYEQYF

v_call: TRBV5-4
cdr3_aa: CASSLDGLYGYTF

v_call: TRBV2
cdr3_aa: CASRGLSYNEQFF

v_call: TRBV5-1
cdr3_aa: CASSFDRDNSPLHF

v_call: TRBV27
cdr3_aa: CASSWVQGTKSPLHF

v_call: TRBV6-1
cdr3_aa: CASSEPHTEVSPLHF

v_call: TRBV2
cdr3_aa: CASSRNRTPPDRNTEAFF

v_call: TRBV6-1
cdr3_aa: CASSYSANYEQYF

v_call: TRBV6-1
cdr3_aa: CASSVTSGTDTQYF

v_call: TRBV19
cdr3_aa: CASTEGQDRFSGANVLTF

v_call: TRBV23-1
cdr3_aa: CASSVPTVQETQYF

v_call: TRBV18
cdr3_aa: CASSREADDTEAFF

v_call: TRBV11-3
cdr3_aa: CASSLYGAGDTEAFF

v_call: TRBV7-8
cdr3_aa: CASSLGIRDNNQPQHF

v_call: TRBV5-4
cdr3_aa: CASSLDGAANEKLFF

v_call: TRBV6-5
cdr3_aa: CASSYGLALDTQYF

v_call: TRBV5-1
cdr3_aa: CASSSAAGLYEQYF

v_call: TRBV5-8
cdr3_aa: CASSLGDRGHQPQHF